Below, 31 T cell receptor beta chains from the same sample are listed, as sequenced in a study of cytomegalovirus exposure and HLA in healthy donors. PCR used 60 Vbeta primers and 13 Jbeta primers. Clones were read by immunoSEQ multiplex PCR, and TCRdb kept only the in-frame ones, dropping some. Of 120,000 to 150,000 clones listed, approximately 71% are singletons. Sample: PBMCs. Receptors originate from a woman in her forties or fifties in good health and CMV-seronegative.

In DNA, the CDR3 is TGTGCCAGCAGCCCACGACAGAGTTCCTACGAGCAGTACTTC. Translating it yields CASSPRQSSYEQYF. The chain uses TRBV7-9 and TRBJ2-7; maybe TRBD1 (5 bases). In germline, CDR1 is SEHNR, CDR2 FQNEAQ (reference sequence). The length of the CDR3 is 14 residues. V shed 5 bases and J shed 1 base, with 12 bases lying between them. Full variable domain (missing parts from reference TRBV7-9 and TRBJ2-7): DTGVSQNPRHKITKRGQNVTFRCDPISEHNRLYWYRQTLGQGPEFLTYFQNEAQLEKSRLLSDRFSAERPKGSFSTLEIQRTEQGDSAMYLCASSPRQSSYEQYFGPGTRLTVT.

V gene TRBV5-8 combines with J gene TRBJ1-4; TRBD1 is a possible D gene (5 bases). V lost 4 bases, J lost 1 base, and 8 bases lay in between. CDR1 is SGHTS, CDR2 YDEGEE, per germline. The CDR3 consists of 14 residues. Written as DNA, the CDR3 is TGTGCCAGCAGCCAAAGGGGAACTAATGAAAAACTGTTTTTT. It translates to CASSQRGTNEKLFF.

The chain links TRBV28 to TRBJ1-1; TRBD1 might be the D (6 bases). Germline V CDR1 and CDR2: MDHEN, SYDVKM. With 5 bases removed from V and 7 bases from J, the gap between germline ends came to 17 bases. The length of the CDR3 is 14 residues. Here the CDR3 DNA reads TGTGCCAGCAGTACACAGGGACCCGTACTTGAAGCTTTCTTT. This codes for CASSTQGPVLEAFF.

This clone came up once. The rearrangement uses TRBV6-1 and TRBJ1-6; D is ambiguous. Trimming took off 6 bases at V and 0 bases at J, with 6 bases between the two ends. Looked up from germline, CDR1 is MNHNS and CDR2 is SASEGT. CDR3 length equals 14 residues. In DNA, the CDR3 is TGTGCCAGCAGCGAGAGCTCCTATAATTCACCCCTCCACTTT. Protein sequence: CASSESSYNSPLHF.

In its sample, this clone was seen once. This chain connects TRBV11-2 to TRBJ2-7; D may be TRBD2 (6 bases). This CDR3 comprises 15 residues. The V and J ends lost 4 bases and 6 bases respectively, with 19 bases between them. Germline V gene sequence: CDR1 SGHAT, CDR2 FQNNGV. Here the CDR3 reads CASSWTVEGYVEQYF. The CDR3 nucleotides read TGTGCCAGCAGCTGGACGGTGGAGGGGTATGTCGAGCAGTACTTC. Full variable domain (outside the CDR3, taken from reference TRBV11-2 and TRBJ2-7): EAGVAQSPRYKIIEKRQSVAFWCNPISGHATLYWYQQILGQGPKLLIQFQNNGVVDDSQLPKDRFSAERLKGVDSTLKIQPAKLEDSAVYLCASSWTVEGYVEQYFGPGTRLTVT.

This rearrangement joins TRBV5-1 to TRBJ2-5, with TRBD1 matching over 8 bases. CDR1 SGHRS and CDR2 YFSETQ come from the germline V gene. CDR3 length: 15 amino acids. Trimming removed 2 bases from V and 2 bases from J; junction bases left unmatched: 5. The CDR3 DNA follows: TGCGCCAGCAGCTTTCTAGGACAGGGTCAAGAGACCCAGTACTTC. Its translation is CASSFLGQGQETQYF. Filled out from reference TRBV5-1 and TRBJ2-5, the complete variable domain reads KAGVTQTPRYLIKTRGQQVTLSCSPISGHRSVSWYQQTPGQGLQFLFEYFSETQRNKGNFPGRFSGRQFSNSRSEMNVSTLELGDSALYLCASSFLGQGQETQYFGPGTRLLVL.

The V and J genes are TRBV4-2 and TRBJ1-2; perhaps TRBD1 as D (5 bases). Germline loops: CDR1 LGHNA, CDR2 YNFKEQ. The CDR3 runs to 17 residues. Trimming took off 0 bases at V and 2 bases at J, with 16 bases between the two ends. The CDR3 sequence is CASSQEESTVLNYGYTF. The CDR3 DNA sequence: TGTGCCAGCAGCCAAGAAGAATCGACAGTACTAAACTATGGCTACACCTTC.

A few counts support this clone. The chain is built from TRBV7-3 and TRBJ2-3; D perhaps matches TRBD2 (5 bases). Trimming took off 5 bases at V and 2 bases at J, with 8 bases between the two ends. The CDR3 is 13 residues long. Germline CDR1 reads SGHTA; CDR2 reads FQGTGA. The CDR3 DNA reads TGTGCCAGCAGCACCGGGAACACAGATACGCAGTATTTT. Residues: CASSTGNTDTQYF. Together with reference TRBV7-3 and TRBJ2-3, the CDR3 gives the full variable domain: GAGVSQTPSNKVTEKGKYVELRCDPISGHTALYWYRQSLGQGPEFLIYFQGTGAADDSGLPNDRFFAVRPEGSVSTLKIQRTERGDSAVYLCASSTGNTDTQYFGPGTRLTVL.

V and J are TRBV29-1 and TRBJ1-1; maybe TRBD1 (5 bases). V shed 3 bases and J shed 11 bases, with 13 bases lying between them. Germline lookup yields CDR1 SQVTM and CDR2 ANQGSEA. The CDR3 is made up of 11 amino acids. The CDR3 loop is CSVERGEVAFF. In DNA form, the CDR3 reads TGCAGCGTTGAGCGGGGGGAGGTGGCTTTCTTT.

The chain joins TRBV19 to TRBJ1-2; TRBD1 might be the D (6 bases). V lost 5 bases, J lost 3 bases, and 13 bases lay in between. The CDR3 is made up of 14 amino acids. CDR1 LNHDA and CDR2 SQIVND come from the germline V gene (reference sequence). The CDR3 loop is CASSGRGSYYGYTF. The CDR3 coding sequence is TGTGCCAGTAGTGGCAGGGGTTCCTACTATGGCTACACCTTC.

On this clone itself: Sequence at one end of the junction differs from germline and may be a read error. The V gene is TRBV14, the J gene TRBJ2-6, with D possibly matching TRBD1 (6 bases). Germline V gene data show CDR1 as SGHDN and CDR2 as FVKESK. The CDR3 sequence is 20 residues long. The CDR3 region is CASSQEVRSGALSGANVLAF. The CDR3 region has the DNA TGTGCCAGCAGCCAAGAAGTGAGGTCAGGGGCCCTCTCTGGGGCCAACGTCCTGGCTTTC.

In its sample, this clone was seen a few times. Other DNA variants within this sample encode the same CDR3. This chain connects TRBV7-9 to TRBJ2-2, with a tentative D call TRBD1 (5 bases). From germline, CDR1 is SEHNR and CDR2 FQNEAQ (reference sequence). The CDR3 loop spans 15 amino acids. Trimming took 2 bases from V and 4 from J, leaving 11 bases between them. The CDR3 DNA reads as TGTGCCAGCAGCTTACCCCAGGGTGGCACCGGGGAGCTGTTTTTT. Translated: CASSLPQGGTGELFF.

J is TRBJ2-7 and V is TRBV29-1, with no clear D. Germline V lookup: CDR1 SQVTM, CDR2 ANQGSEA. The CDR3 is made up of 9 amino acids. V was cut by 3 bases and J by 6 bases, with 3 bases left in between. CDR3 sequence reads: CSVDSEQYF. CDR3 sequence (DNA): TGCAGCGTTGACAGCGAGCAGTACTTC.

The chain recombines TRBV9 with TRBJ2-1; 8 bases are shared with TRBD1. CDR1 is SGDLS, CDR2 YYNGEE, per germline. Unmatched junction bases numbered 7, after V lost 0 bases and J lost 8 bases. This CDR3 has 15 amino acids. CDR3 in DNA: TGTGCCAGCAGCGTAGAAGCACGGACAGGGTATGAGCAGTTCTTC. Protein product: CASSVEARTGYEQFF.

The V call is TRBV2, the J call TRBJ2-1, with no clear D. Trimming removed 2 bases at V and 0 bases at J, with 5 bases between. This CDR3 comprises 14 residues. The germline V gene encodes CDR1 SNHLY and CDR2 FYNNEI. The CDR3 reads CASSELISYNEQFF. Written as DNA, the CDR3 is TGTGCCAGCAGTGAACTAATCTCCTACAATGAGCAGTTCTTC.

The chain links TRBV15 to TRBJ1-5, with D uncertain. Trimming removed 0 bases from V and 5 bases from J, with 11 bases in between. This CDR3 spans 15 amino acids. Germline CDR1 reads LNHNV; CDR2 reads YYDKDF (reference sequence). The CDR3: CATSRDRGGHQPQHF. CDR3 bases: TGTGCCACCAGCAGAGATAGAGGAGGTCATCAGCCCCAGCATTTT. The variable domain in full, with the rest retrieved from reference TRBV15 and TRBJ1-5, is DAMVIQNPRYQVTQFGKPVTLSCSQTLNHNVMYWYQQKSSQAPKLLFHYYDKDFNNEADTPDNFQSRRPNTSFCFLDIRSPGLGDTAMYLCATSRDRGGHQPQHFGDGTRLSIL.

The V gene is TRBV30, the J gene TRBJ1-2; a weak D match, TRBD1 (6 bases). V lost 0 bases to trimming and J lost 13 bases, with 15 bases between them. The CDR3 extends over 12 amino acids. Germline CDR1 reads GTSNPN; CDR2 reads SVGIG (reference sequence). In nucleotides, the CDR3 is TGTGCCTGGAGTGTGGGGGCTACGTTTTCCACCTTC. The encoded protein is CAWSVGATFSTF.

This clone was detected a few times. The chain carries TRBV19 and TRBJ1-4; TRBD1 is a possible D gene (5 bases). The CDR3 covers 15 residues. The germline V gene encodes CDR1 LNHDA and CDR2 SQIVND (reference sequence). Trimming took 2 bases from V and 11 from J, leaving 18 bases between them. The CDR3 DNA reads TGTGCCAGTAGTATACAGGGTATCGGTCCCACGAAACTGTTTTTT. As protein: CASSIQGIGPTKLFF.

The chain is built from TRBV27 and TRBJ2-7; possible D gene TRBD1, 6 bases. This CDR3 spans 14 amino acids. Trimming stripped 0 bases from V and 3 bases from J, with 9 bases between. Germline assignment: CDR1 MNHEY and CDR2 SMNVEV (reference sequence). The CDR3 DNA sequence: TGTGCCAGCAGTTTATCGGGACACGTCTACGAGCAGTACTTC. This sequence encodes CASSLSGHVYEQYF.

This clone was detected only a few times. The chain has TRBV2 and TRBJ2-1, with 7 bases lining up with TRBD2. The CDR3 is 16 amino acids. Per germline, CDR1 SNHLY and CDR2 FYNNEI. The V gene end was trimmed by 8 bases and the J gene end by 2 bases; junction bases not matched to a gene: 12. The DNA of the CDR3 is TGTGCCAGCTACCCGGCCTCTAGCGGCCCCTACAATGAGCAGTTCTTC. Translated, it gives CASYPASSGPYNEQFF.

V is TRBV28 and J is TRBJ2-3; D is possibly TRBD1 (6 bases). CDR3 length: 17 residues. Per the germline V gene, CDR1 is MDHEN and CDR2 is SYDVKM. V gave up 5 bases and J gave up 2 bases, with 20 bases separating them. DNA for the CDR3: TGTGCCAGCAGTACCCCACAGGGCCCCGTGTCCACAGATACGCAGTATTTT. It specifies CASSTPQGPVSTDTQYF.

The chain is built from TRBV5-1 and TRBJ1-1; 7 bases are a match to TRBD1. The germline gives CDR1 SGHRS, CDR2 YFSETQ. This CDR3 contains 13 residues. J was trimmed by 9 bases and V by 4 bases; bases with no gene match: 9. The CDR3 DNA sequence: TGCGCCAGCAGCACCCTAACAGGGGATAAAGCTTTCTTT. Translated: CASSTLTGDKAFF.

The chain employs TRBV2 and TRBJ1-5, with D unclear. This CDR3 comprises 14 residues. In germline, CDR1 is SNHLY, CDR2 FYNNEI. The V end was cut by 6 bases, the J end by 5 bases, with 14 bases between. The CDR3 DNA reads as TGTGCCAGCAGCGGGGATAAGGGTTATCAGCCCCAGCATTTT. This sequence encodes CASSGDKGYQPQHF.

In its sample, this clone was seen a few times. This rearrangement joins TRBV19 to TRBJ1-2, with 8 bases aligning to TRBD1. The CDR3 is made up of 14 amino acids. J gave up 0 bases and V 7 bases, and 4 bases lay outside the gene matches. Per the germline V gene, CDR1 is LNHDA and CDR2 is SQIVND (reference sequence). CDR3 amino acids: CASKATGANYGYTF. CDR3 DNA sequence: TGTGCCAGTAAGGCGACAGGGGCTAACTATGGCTACACCTTC.

The genes are TRBV19 and TRBJ1-4; TRBD1 matches 7 bases. In germline, CDR1 is LNHDA, CDR2 SQIVND (reference sequence). V lost 0 bases, J lost 4 bases, and 11 bases stayed unmatched. The CDR3 covers 18 residues. The DNA of the CDR3 is TGTGCCAGTAGTATAGAAAGGATCCCACAGGGGCTTAATGAAAAACTGTTTTTT. This sequence encodes CASSIERIPQGLNEKLFF. The variable domain in full, with the rest retrieved from reference TRBV19 and TRBJ1-4, is DGGITQSPKYLFRKEGQNVTLSCEQNLNHDAMYWYRQDPGQGLRLIYYSQIVNDFQKGDIAEGYSVSREKKESFPLTVTSAQKNPTAFYLCASSIERIPQGLNEKLFFGSGTQLSVL.

The rearrangement joins TRBV6-5 to TRBJ1-4, with 8 bases fitting TRBD1. The germline V gene has CDR1 MNHEY and CDR2 SVGAGI. This CDR3 region has 14 residues. Trimming took 7 bases from V and 5 from J; bases not matched to a gene: 6. In DNA form, the CDR3 reads TGTGCCAGCATTCCCGACAGGGGAAATGAAAAACTGTTTTTT. It is translated as CASIPDRGNEKLFF.

This clone was recorded a few times. The V gene is TRBV6-1, the J gene TRBJ1-3; maybe TRBD1 (5 bases). V was clipped by 7 bases and J by 3 bases, with 13 bases between them. The CDR3 has 14 residues. Germline CDR1 MNHNS, CDR2 SASEGT. This CDR3 reads CASTFSGFGNTIYF. CDR3 coding DNA: TGTGCCAGCACTTTTTCAGGGTTTGGAAACACCATATATTTT.

This chain uses TRBV29-1 with TRBJ2-2, with D possibly matching TRBD1 (6 bases). V was pared by 6 bases and J by 6 bases, with 8 bases between. This CDR3 spans 11 amino acids. Per the germline V gene, CDR1 is SQVTM and CDR2 is ANQGSEA. CDR3 sequence reads: CSVGGSGELFF. The CDR3 nucleotides read TGCAGCGTAGGGGGATCCGGGGAGCTGTTTTTT.

CDR3 DNA: TGTGCCAGCAGTTACTCCAGGGGGCGGAACACCGGGGAGCTGTTTTTT. Its protein is CASSYSRGRNTGELFF. V and J are TRBV6-5 and TRBJ2-2; 8 bases are a match to TRBD1. Trimming cost V 0 bases and J 1 base; bases outside gene matches: 1. In germline, CDR1 is MNHEY, CDR2 SVGAGI. This CDR3 is 16 amino acids long.

The chain recombines TRBV28 with TRBJ1-5; D is uncertain. Deletions cut 2 bases from V and 1 base from J, with 3 bases between. The CDR3 has 13 amino acids. CDR1 is MDHEN, CDR2 SYDVKM, per germline. The CDR3 here is CASSLPSNQPQHF. The CDR3 bases are TGTGCCAGCAGTTTACCGAGCAATCAGCCCCAGCATTTT.

A single count supports this clone. V gene TRBV9 combines with J gene TRBJ2-1, with D tentatively TRBD2 (6 bases). The V and J ends lost 1 base and 7 bases respectively, with 12 bases between them. The CDR3 loop spans 14 amino acids. The germline CDR1 and CDR2 sequences are SGDLS and YYNGEE. Written as DNA, the CDR3 is TGTGCCAGCAGCGTAAGGACGGCGGGGAATGAGCAGTTCTTC. Amino acids: CASSVRTAGNEQFF. Supplemented by reference TRBV9 and TRBJ2-1, the full variable domain reads DSGVTQTPKHLITATGQRVTLRCSPRSGDLSVYWYQQSLDQGLQFLIQYYNGEERAKGNILERFSAQQFPDLHSELNLSSLELGDSALYFCASSVRTAGNEQFFGPGTRLTVL.